The 26 T cell receptor beta chains below come from one sample, sequenced in a study of shared clonotypes between healthy human individuals. Sequencing was performed with immunoSEQ multiplex PCR; in TCRdb, only in-frame clones are kept and a portion is missing. This table holds about 490,000 clones, about 80% found once. Sequencing input: PBMCs. Receptor source: a woman in her thirties or forties in good health. Some clones in this sample may be carry-over from other donors' samples.

The chain links TRBV6-6 to TRBJ2-1; 13 bases align to TRBD2. After removal of 11 bases from V and 7 bases from J, the junction contained 5 bases not matched to a gene. CDR1 is MNHNY, CDR2 SVGAGI, per germline (reference sequence). CDR3 length: 13 amino acids. CDR3 DNA: TGTGCCGTGAAGACTAGCGGGAGGAATGAGCAGTTCTTC. Residues: CAVKTSGRNEQFF.

The genes are TRBV28 and TRBJ1-5; no reliable D call. V was cut by 2 bases and J by 2 bases, with 7 bases left in between. CDR3 size: 14 residues. Germline CDR1 is MDHEN and CDR2 is SYDVKM. Here the CDR3 DNA reads TGTGCCAGCAGTTTAGTGGTAGGCAATCAGCCCCAGCATTTT. It codes for CASSLVVGNQPQHF.

This clone was observed a few times. DNA of the CDR3: TGCGCCAGCAGCTTGGCACCGATTGCAACTAATGAAAAACTGTTTTTT. This codes for CASSLAPIATNEKLFF. This chain connects TRBV5-1 to TRBJ1-4; D ambiguous. Trimming removed 0 bases at V and 0 bases at J, with 9 bases between. This CDR3 is built from 16 residues. The germline CDR1 and CDR2 sequences are SGHRS and YFSETQ.

The DNA for the CDR3 is TGTGCCATCAGTGAGTCGGGGGGTAGGGGCCCCTACGAGCAGTACTTC. This translates into CAISESGGRGPYEQYF. The genes are TRBV10-3 and TRBJ2-7; D is perhaps TRBD2 (6 bases). The CDR3 loop spans 16 amino acids. The V end lost 0 bases, the J end lost 2 bases, and 14 bases lay between the germline ends. Germline CDR1 is ENHRY and CDR2 is SYGVKD.

The chain is built from TRBV5-4 and TRBJ2-7, with D possibly matching TRBD1 (5 bases). Germline-derived CDR1 and CDR2 are SGHNT and YYREEE (reference sequence). The CDR3 runs 14 residues. Trimming stripped 0 bases from V and 0 bases from J, with 7 bases between. The CDR3 DNA follows: TGTGCCAGCAGCTTGGGGGGCACCTCCTACGAGCAGTACTTC. This codes for CASSLGGTSYEQYF.

The chain has TRBV18 and TRBJ2-5; D remains ambiguous. Trimming left V 0 bases short and J 1 base short, with 6 bases between. CDR1 is KGHSH and CDR2 is LQKENI in the germline V gene. The CDR3 extends over 14 amino acids. The CDR3 DNA reads as TGTGCCAGCTCACCACCGCTGAGCCAAGAGACCCAGTACTTC. Translation gives CASSPPLSQETQYF.

A note on this clone: A read error may produce the germline difference seen at one junction end. The rearrangement joins TRBV6-4 to TRBJ2-3; 7 nucleotides agree with TRBD2. From germline, CDR1 is MRHNA and CDR2 SNTAGT. This CDR3 contains 14 residues. The CDR3, as DNA: TGTGCCAGCAGTGTGTCGGGGGGTACAGATAAGCAGTATTTT. This sequence encodes CASSVSGGTDKQYF.

The V gene is TRBV5-6, the J gene TRBJ1-1; D is undetermined. Germline V gene lookup returns CDR1 SGHDT and CDR2 YYEEEE. This CDR3 has 15 amino acids. V lost 0 bases and J lost 0, with 9 bases in between. The CDR3 here is CASSLARALNTEAFF. DNA of the CDR3: TGTGCCAGCAGCTTGGCCCGGGCCCTGAACACTGAAGCTTTCTTT.

This clone was seen a single time. The chain uses TRBV2 and TRBJ2-7; D may be TRBD2 (5 bases). This CDR3 has 12 amino acids. Per the germline V gene, CDR1 is SNHLY and CDR2 is FYNNEI. The V end lost 8 bases, the J end lost 11 bases, and 19 bases lay between the germline ends. This CDR3 is CASRIDAGKEYF. The DNA for the CDR3 is TGTGCCAGCCGGATTGACGCGGGCAAGGAGTACTTC. Full variable domain (rest looked up from reference TRBV2 and TRBJ2-7): EPEVTQTPSHQVTQMGQEVILRCVPISNHLYFYWYRQILGQKVEFLVSFYNNEISEKSEIFDDQFSVERPDGSNFTLKIRSTKLEDSAMYFCASRIDAGKEYFGPGTRLTVT.

V usage is TRBV6-6 and J usage is TRBJ2-3; TRBD2 aligns across 11 bases. This CDR3 is 16 amino acids long. V shed 6 bases, J shed 6 bases, and the junction held 11 bases outside the gene matches. The V gene's germline CDR1 is MNHNY and CDR2 SVGAGI (reference sequence). The CDR3: CASSRLAGTGGDTQYF. In DNA form, the CDR3 reads TGTGCCAGCAGCCGACTAGCGGGAACTGGGGGGGATACGCAGTATTTT.

J is TRBJ2-7 and V is TRBV5-4; D perhaps matches TRBD1 (6 bases). Germline CDR1 reads SGHNT; CDR2 reads YYREEE (reference sequence). V dropped 4 bases and J dropped 2 bases, with 13 bases sitting between them. The CDR3 is 14 residues long. The CDR3 DNA reads TGTGCCAGCAGCATGACACAGGGAGCCTACGAGCAGTACTTC. Its protein is CASSMTQGAYEQYF.

The rearrangement links TRBV27 to TRBJ2-7; 10 nucleotides agree with TRBD1. This CDR3 has 14 amino acids. The trim removed 4 bases at V and 7 bases at J, leaving 7 bases unmatched. Germline assignment: CDR1 MNHEY and CDR2 SMNVEV (reference sequence). The DNA of the CDR3 is TGTGCCAGCAGTTACCGGGACAGGGGAGGGGAGCAGTACTTC. Residues: CASSYRDRGGEQYF.

The V gene is TRBV15, the J gene TRBJ2-1; unclear D gene. Trimming took 0 bases from V and 9 from J, leaving 9 bases between them. The CDR3 consists of 13 residues. Germline CDR1 reads LNHNV; CDR2 reads YYDKDF (reference sequence). The CDR3 protein is CATSRERKGEQFF. Here the CDR3 DNA reads TGTGCCACCAGCAGAGAAAGGAAGGGTGAGCAGTTCTTC.

The genes are TRBV6-1 and TRBJ1-6, with TRBD1 matching 7 bases. The CDR3 is 17 amino acids. V lost 4 bases, J lost 0 bases, and 6 bases stayed unmatched. Per germline, CDR1 MNHNS and CDR2 SASEGT. This chain's CDR3 is CASSAHRDSSYNSPLHF. CDR3 DNA sequence: TGTGCCAGCAGTGCACACCGGGACAGCTCCTATAATTCACCCCTCCACTTT.

The rearrangement uses TRBV4-1 and TRBJ2-7; D not certain. The CDR3 runs to 15 residues. The V gene's germline CDR1 is MGHRA and CDR2 YSYEKL. Trimming pared 0 bases from V and 3 bases from J, leaving 12 bases between. The CDR3 nucleotides read TGCGCCAGCAGCCAAGAAGGACGGCCGGGCTACGAGCAGTACTTC. It encodes CASSQEGRPGYEQYF.

This chain links TRBV29-1 with TRBJ2-5, with D possibly matching TRBD1 (5 bases). The assigned J gene may be wrong: the sequence end matches TRBJ2-7 better. CDR1 and CDR2 (germline): SQVTM, ANQGSEA. This CDR3 is 13 amino acids long. DNA for the CDR3: TGCAGCGTTGTAGGGCAGGGTTACTACGAGCAGTACTTC. Its translation is CSVVGQGYYEQYF.

The V call is TRBV5-1, the J call TRBJ2-2, with a tentative D call TRBD2 (6 bases). CDR1 and CDR2 (germline): SGHRS, YFSETQ. Trimming took 4 bases from V and 0 from J, leaving 10 bases between them. This CDR3 has 15 amino acids. CDR3 sequence: CASSKGLSNTGELFF. In DNA form, the CDR3 reads TGCGCCAGCAGCAAGGGACTTTCGAACACCGGGGAGCTGTTTTTT.

The rearrangement links TRBV19 to TRBJ2-6, with TRBD2 as a possible D gene (5 bases). Per germline, CDR1 LNHDA and CDR2 SQIVND (reference sequence). V lost 5 bases and J lost 0, with 11 bases in between. This CDR3 spans 16 amino acids. The CDR3 reads CASSSDGDSGANVLTF. In DNA form, the CDR3 reads TGTGCCAGTAGTTCAGACGGGGACTCTGGGGCCAACGTCCTGACTTTC.

The chain employs TRBV27 and TRBJ2-7, with TRBD2 as a possible D gene (5 bases). The V end lost 6 bases, the J end lost 7 bases, and 13 bases lay between the germline ends. The CDR3 is 12 amino acids. Germline loops: CDR1 MNHEY, CDR2 SMNVEV (reference sequence). The CDR3 reads CASSRGWLEQYF. CDR3 bases: TGTGCCAGCAGCCGCGGGTGGCTGGAGCAGTACTTC.

The chain couples TRBV5-1 to TRBJ2-1; TRBD1 is a possible D gene (6 bases). The CDR3 totals 14 residues. From germline, CDR1 is SGHRS and CDR2 YFSETQ. The V gene lost 6 bases and the J gene lost 7 bases, with 17 bases spanning the gap. The CDR3 sequence: CASTLDRMGNEQFF. CDR3 nucleotides: TGCGCCAGCACCCTAGACAGGATGGGAAATGAGCAGTTCTTC.

This clone has a handful of counts. The gene calls are TRBV30 and TRBJ1-5; no definite D call. The CDR3 contains 13 residues. Germline V CDR1 and CDR2: GTSNPN, SVGIG (reference sequence). The germline V and J ends were trimmed by 3 bases and 4 bases, with 10 bases remaining between them. CDR3 sequence (DNA): TGTGCCTGGAGCTACAGCTTAAATCAGCCCCAGCATTTT. Its protein is CAWSYSLNQPQHF.

The CDR3 loop reads CASSLEPGLETQYF. The CDR3, as DNA: TGTGCCAGCAGCTTAGAGCCAGGGTTGGAGACCCAGTACTTC. The chain recombines TRBV7-2 with TRBJ2-5, with a tentative D call TRBD1 (5 bases). This CDR3 contains 14 residues. Trimming shortened V by 1 base and J by 5 bases, and 11 bases separated the two germline ends. The germline V gene has CDR1 SGHTA and CDR2 FQGNSA. Based on the CDR3 plus reference TRBV7-2 and TRBJ2-5, the full variable domain is GAGVSQSPSNKVTEKGKDVELRCDPISGHTALYWYRQSLGQGLEFLIYFQGNSAPDKSGLPSDRFSAERTGGSVSTLTIQRTQQEDSAVYLCASSLEPGLETQYFGPGTRLLVL.

The chain recombines TRBV6-5 with TRBJ1-4; D gene unclear. Germline CDR1 reads MNHEY; CDR2 reads SVGAGI. V was cut by 6 bases and J by 2 bases, with 4 bases left in between. CDR3 size: 12 residues. This chain's CDR3 is CASRGTNEKLFF. The CDR3 DNA reads as TGTGCCAGCAGGGGGACTAATGAAAAACTGTTTTTT.

This clone was seen a few times. Germline is not matched at one junction end, which may reflect a read error. The chain recombines TRBV7-7 with TRBJ2-5, with D maybe TRBD2 (5 bases). The CDR3 extends over 15 amino acids. The germline V gene has CDR1 SSHAT and CDR2 FNYEAQ (reference sequence). The CDR3 nucleotides read TGTGCTAGCAGCTTAGGTCGGGGTTCTCAAGAGACCCAGTACTTC. This translates into CASSLGRGSQETQYF.

The J gene is TRBJ2-6, the V gene TRBV5-1; a possible D gene is TRBD2 (5 bases). Deletions cut 4 bases from V and 0 bases from J, with 11 bases between. The CDR3 extends over 16 amino acids. Germline V CDR1 and CDR2: SGHRS, YFSETQ. CDR3 in amino acids: CASSPGWISGANVLTF. CDR3 nucleotides: TGCGCCAGCAGCCCGGGGTGGATCTCTGGGGCCAACGTCCTGACTTTC. The variable domain in full, with the rest retrieved from reference TRBV5-1 and TRBJ2-6, is KAGVTQTPRYLIKTRGQQVTLSCSPISGHRSVSWYQQTPGQGLQFLFEYFSETQRNKGNFPGRFSGRQFSNSRSEMNVSTLELGDSALYLCASSPGWISGANVLTFGAGSRLTVL.

The chain has TRBV11-3 and TRBJ2-5; 8 bases line up with TRBD2. The V gene end was trimmed by 2 bases and the J gene end by 2 bases; junction bases not matched to a gene: 7. Per germline, CDR1 SGHNT and CDR2 YENEEA. The CDR3 sequence is 16 residues long. The CDR3 spells CASSLRVAGKQETQYF. In DNA form, the CDR3 reads TGTGCCAGCAGCTTACGTGTAGCGGGAAAACAAGAGACCCAGTACTTC.